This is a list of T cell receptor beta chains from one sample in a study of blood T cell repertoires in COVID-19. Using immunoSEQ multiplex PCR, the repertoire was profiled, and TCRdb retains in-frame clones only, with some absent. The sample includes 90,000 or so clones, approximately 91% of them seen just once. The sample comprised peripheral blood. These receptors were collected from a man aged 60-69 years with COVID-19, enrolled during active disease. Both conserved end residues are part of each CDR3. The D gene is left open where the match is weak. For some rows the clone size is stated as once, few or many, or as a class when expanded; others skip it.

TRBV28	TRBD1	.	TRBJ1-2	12	CASSLGTGGYTF	TGTGCCAGCAGTTTAGGGACAGGAGGCTACACCTTC
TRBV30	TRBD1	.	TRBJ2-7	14	CAWSRDRGSWEQYF	TGTGCCTGGAGCCGGGACAGGGGTTCTTGGGAGCAGTACTTC
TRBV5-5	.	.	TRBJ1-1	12	CASRRLDSEAFF	TGTGCCAGCAGACGCCTCGACAGTGAAGCTTTCTTT
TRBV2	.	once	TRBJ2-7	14	CASGGGSHFYEQYF	TGTGCCAGCGGGGGCGGGAGTCATTTCTACGAGCAGTACTTC
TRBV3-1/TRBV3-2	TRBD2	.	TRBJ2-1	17	CASRWKRDAPAYNEQFF	TGTGCCAGCAGATGGAAGCGGGATGCCCCTGCCTACAATGAGCAGTTCTTC
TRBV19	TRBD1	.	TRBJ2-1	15	CASSRGQGRGNEQFF	TGTGCCAGTAGTCGCGGACAGGGTCGTGGCAATGAGCAGTTCTTC
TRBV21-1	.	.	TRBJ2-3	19	CASSPQKRTSGGSTDTQYF	TGTGCCAGCAGCCCACAGAAGAGGACTAGCGGGGGTAGCACAGATACGCAGTATTTT
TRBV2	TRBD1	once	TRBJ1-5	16	CASSWEGQGNDQPQHF	TGTGCCAGCAGCTGGGAGGGACAGGGGAACGATCAGCCCCAGCATTTT
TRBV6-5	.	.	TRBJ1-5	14	CASSLRTGHQPQHF	TGTGCCAGCAGTCTCCGAACAGGGCACCAGCCCCAGCATTTT
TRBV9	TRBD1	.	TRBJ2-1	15	CASSVGGTGNHEQFF	TGTGCCAGCAGCGTAGGCGGGACAGGGAACCATGAGCAGTTCTTC
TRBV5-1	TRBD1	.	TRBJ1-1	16	CASSPGTGGMNTEAFF	TGCGCCAGCAGCCCTGGGACAGGAGGAATGAACACTGAAGCTTTCTTT
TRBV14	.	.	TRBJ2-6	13	CASTPSGANVLTF	TGTGCCAGCACCCCTTCCGGGGCCAACGTCCTGACTTTC
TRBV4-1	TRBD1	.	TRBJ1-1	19	CASSLLPGTGVSRDTEAFF	TGCGCCAGCAGCCTCCTTCCCGGGACAGGGGTTTCTCGGGACACTGAAGCTTTCTTT
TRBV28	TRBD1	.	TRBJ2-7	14	CASSPPDRGPEQYF	TGTGCCAGCAGTCCACCGGACAGGGGGCCGGAGCAGTACTTC
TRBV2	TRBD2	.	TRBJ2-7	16	CASLTSGDLGGYEQYF	TGTGCCAGCCTGACTAGCGGGGATCTAGGGGGCTACGAGCAGTACTTC
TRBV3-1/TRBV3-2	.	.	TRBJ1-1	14	CASSQDSIHTEAFF	TGTGCCAGCAGCCAAGATAGTATTCACACTGAAGCTTTCTTT
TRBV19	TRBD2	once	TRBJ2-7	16	CASSISSGARGDEQYF	TGTGCCAGTAGTATATCTAGCGGGGCTAGGGGAGACGAGCAGTACTTC
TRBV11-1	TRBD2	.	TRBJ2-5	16	CASSLAIWEGQETQYF	TGTGCCAGCAGCTTAGCGATCTGGGAGGGCCAAGAGACCCAGTACTTC
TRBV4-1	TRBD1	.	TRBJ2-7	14	CASSPSDRAYEQYF	TGCGCCAGCAGCCCCTCGGACAGGGCGTACGAGCAGTACTTC
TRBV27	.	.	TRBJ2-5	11	CASARGETQYF	TGTGCCAGCGCAAGAGGGGAGACCCAGTACTTC
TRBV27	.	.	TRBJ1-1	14	CASSLQGRGTEAFF	TGTGCCAGCAGTCTCCAGGGGAGAGGAACTGAAGCTTTCTTT
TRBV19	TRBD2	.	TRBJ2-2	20	CASSSWGTGLAGMRAGELFF	TGTGCCAGTAGTAGTTGGGGCACGGGACTAGCTGGGATGAGAGCCGGGGAGCTGTTTTTT
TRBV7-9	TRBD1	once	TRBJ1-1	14	CASSSGTENTEAFF	TGTGCCAGCAGCTCCGGGACAGAAAACACTGAAGCTTTCTTT
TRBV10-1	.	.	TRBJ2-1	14	CASSAQVSYNEQFF	TGCGCCAGCAGTGCACAGGTCTCCTACAATGAGCAGTTCTTC
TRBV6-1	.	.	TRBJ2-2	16	CASSVYFGRNTGELFF	TGTGCCAGCAGTGTTTACTTCGGGAGAAACACCGGGGAGCTGTTTTTT
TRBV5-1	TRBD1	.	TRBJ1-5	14	CASSFTGAGQPQHF	TGCGCCAGCAGCTTCACAGGGGCAGGGCAGCCCCAGCATTTT